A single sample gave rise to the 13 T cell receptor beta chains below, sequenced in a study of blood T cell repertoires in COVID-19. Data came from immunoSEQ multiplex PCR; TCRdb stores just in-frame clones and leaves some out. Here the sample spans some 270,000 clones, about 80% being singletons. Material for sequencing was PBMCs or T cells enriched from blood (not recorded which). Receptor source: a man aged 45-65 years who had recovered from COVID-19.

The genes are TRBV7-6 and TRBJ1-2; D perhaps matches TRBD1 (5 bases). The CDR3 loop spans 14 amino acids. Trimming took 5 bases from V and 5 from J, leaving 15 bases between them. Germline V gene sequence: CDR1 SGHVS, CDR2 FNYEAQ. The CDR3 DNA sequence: TGTGCCAGCAGCCCCTCGGGGGAATGGTATGGCTACACCTTC. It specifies CASSPSGEWYGYTF.

This chain's CDR3 is CASSVDRGNSPLHF. The DNA of the CDR3 is TGTGCCAGCAGCGTAGACAGGGGCAATTCACCCCTCCACTTT. The chain recombines TRBV9 with TRBJ1-6, with TRBD1 identical over 7 bases. The CDR3 loop spans 14 amino acids. With 0 bases clipped from V and 7 bases from J, the junction kept 1 base outside the gene matches. CDR1 and CDR2 from the germline V gene are SGDLS and YYNGEE.

DNA for the CDR3: TGTGCCGCCAAGCGGGGGCAGACCTCTGGGGCCAACGTCCTGACTTTC. The encoded protein is CAAKRGQTSGANVLTF. The V gene is TRBV19, the J gene TRBJ2-6, with 8 bases aligning to TRBD2. The J segment lost 0 bases and the V segment lost 11 bases, leaving 9 bases of the junction unmatched. The CDR3 is made up of 16 amino acids. Germline CDR1 reads LNHDA; CDR2 reads SQIVND (reference sequence). Variable domain in full (rest from reference TRBV19 and TRBJ2-6): DGGITQSPKYLFRKEGQNVTLSCEQNLNHDAMYWYRQDPGQGLRLIYYSQIVNDFQKGDIAEGYSVSREKKESFPLTVTSAQKNPTAFYLCAAKRGQTSGANVLTFGAGSRLTVL.

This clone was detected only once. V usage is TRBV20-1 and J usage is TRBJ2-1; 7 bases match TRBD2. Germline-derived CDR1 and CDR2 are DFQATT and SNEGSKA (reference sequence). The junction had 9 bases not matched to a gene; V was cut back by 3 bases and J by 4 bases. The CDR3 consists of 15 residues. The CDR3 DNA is TGCAGTGCTAGTCTCCAGCGGGGAACTTACAATGAGCAGTTCTTC. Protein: CSASLQRGTYNEQFF.

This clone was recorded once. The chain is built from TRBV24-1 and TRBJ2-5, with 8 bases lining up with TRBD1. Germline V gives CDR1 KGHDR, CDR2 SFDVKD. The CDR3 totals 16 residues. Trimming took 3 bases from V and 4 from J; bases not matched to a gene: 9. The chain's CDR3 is CATSDPDRGVGETQYF. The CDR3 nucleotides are TGTGCCACCAGTGATCCCGACAGGGGAGTGGGAGAGACCCAGTACTTC.

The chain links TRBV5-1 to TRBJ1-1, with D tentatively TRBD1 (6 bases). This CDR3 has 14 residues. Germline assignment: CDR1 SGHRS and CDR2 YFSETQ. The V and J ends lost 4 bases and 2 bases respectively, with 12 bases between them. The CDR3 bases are TGCGCCAGCAGCCAACGACAGGCTAACACTGAAGCTTTCTTT. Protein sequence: CASSQRQANTEAFF.

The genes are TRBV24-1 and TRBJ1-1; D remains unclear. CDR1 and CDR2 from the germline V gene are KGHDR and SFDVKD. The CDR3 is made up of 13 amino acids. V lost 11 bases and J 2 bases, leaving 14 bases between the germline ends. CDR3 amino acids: CAITIVGNTEAFF. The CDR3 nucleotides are TGTGCCATAACCATCGTTGGCAACACTGAAGCTTTCTTT.

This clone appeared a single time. CDR3 in amino acids: CSAPGVTGGELFF. CDR3 coding DNA: TGCAGCGCTCCCGGGGTAACGGGCGGGGAGCTGTTTTTT. The chain employs TRBV29-1 and TRBJ2-2, with D possibly matching TRBD2 (5 bases). This CDR3 spans 13 amino acids. Between the trimmed V and J ends, which lost 7 bases and 7 bases, there was a span of 16 bases. Per the germline V gene, CDR1 is SQVTM and CDR2 is ANQGSEA.

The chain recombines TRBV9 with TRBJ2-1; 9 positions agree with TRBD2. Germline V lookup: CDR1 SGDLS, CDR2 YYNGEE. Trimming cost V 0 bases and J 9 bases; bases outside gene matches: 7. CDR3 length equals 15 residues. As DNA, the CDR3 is TGTGCCAGCAGCGTAGGGCTGACTAGCGGTAGTGAGCAGTTCTTC. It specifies CASSVGLTSGSEQFF.

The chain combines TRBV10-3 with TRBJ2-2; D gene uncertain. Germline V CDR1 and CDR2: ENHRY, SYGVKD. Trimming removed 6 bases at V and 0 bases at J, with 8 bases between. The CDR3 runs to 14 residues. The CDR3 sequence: CAISLPANTGELFF. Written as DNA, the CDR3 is TGTGCCATCAGCCTCCCGGCGAACACCGGGGAGCTGTTTTTT.

CDR3 DNA: TGTGCCAGCAGCTTAATGGGCGAGACGACCTACAATGAGCAGTTCTTC. Protein: CASSLMGETTYNEQFF. The chain recombines TRBV7-3 with TRBJ2-1, with D unresolved. The CDR3 contains 16 residues. The V and J ends lost 1 base and 2 bases respectively, with 12 bases between them. Looked up from germline, CDR1 is SGHTA and CDR2 is FQGTGA.

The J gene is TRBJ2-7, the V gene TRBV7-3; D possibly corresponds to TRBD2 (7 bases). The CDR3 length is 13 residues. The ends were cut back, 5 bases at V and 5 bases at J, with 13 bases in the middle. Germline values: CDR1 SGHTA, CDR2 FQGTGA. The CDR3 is CASSITGRDEQYF. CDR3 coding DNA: TGTGCCAGCAGCATCACAGGGAGGGACGAGCAGTACTTC.

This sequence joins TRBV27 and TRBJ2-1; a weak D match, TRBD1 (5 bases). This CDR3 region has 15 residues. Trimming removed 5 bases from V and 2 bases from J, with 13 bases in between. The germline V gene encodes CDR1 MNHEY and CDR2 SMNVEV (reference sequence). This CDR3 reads CASSKNRPPYNEQFF. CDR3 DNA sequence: TGTGCCAGCAGTAAAAACAGGCCTCCCTACAATGAGCAGTTCTTC.